The next 3 T cell receptor beta chains were all read from a single sample in a study of blood T cell repertoires in COVID-19 (dated by TCRdb to 2019 to 2021). Receptors were amplified or captured by the immunoSEQ multiplex PCR assay. The table was pulled from immuneACCESS by TCRdb, which kept in-frame rearrangements only. Such tables lose some clones; where checked, under half of the loss comes from unresolved V genes, and the rest has no known cause. The sample includes approximately 89,000 clones, with around four fifths observed a single time. Jointly, the top ten make up approximately 12% of the sample. Material for sequencing was peripheral blood. The receptors shown here come from a woman in her sixties or seventies with active or convalescent COVID-19.

The chain couples TRBV6-2 or TRBV6-3 to TRBJ1-1; D gene unclear. The V gene's germline CDR1 is MNHEY and CDR2 SVGEGT. The CDR3 is 13 amino acids. V was cut by 2 bases and J by 1 base, with 5 bases left in between. The CDR3 region is CASSYGPNTEAFF. The CDR3 nucleotides are TGTGCCAGCAGTTACGGCCCGAACACTGAAGCTTTCTTT.

The V and J genes are TRBV5-1 and TRBJ1-1, with D unresolved. The CDR3 runs to 13 residues. The V end was cut by 0 bases, the J end by 10 bases, with 13 bases between. Germline CDR1 SGHRS, CDR2 YFSETQ. CDR3 amino acids: CASSLEVPLGAFF. The CDR3 bases are TGCGCCAGCAGCTTGGAAGTCCCGCTCGGAGCTTTCTTT.

The V gene is TRBV7-2, the J gene TRBJ2-5; 11 bases fit TRBD2. J was trimmed by 8 bases and V by 2 bases; bases with no gene match: 10. CDR3 length equals 16 residues. Looked up from germline, CDR1 is SGHTA and CDR2 is FQGNSA. The CDR3 reads CASSLWLAGGRNTQYF. CDR3 nucleotides: TGTGCCAGCAGCTTATGGCTAGCGGGGGGCCGGAATACCCAGTACTTC.